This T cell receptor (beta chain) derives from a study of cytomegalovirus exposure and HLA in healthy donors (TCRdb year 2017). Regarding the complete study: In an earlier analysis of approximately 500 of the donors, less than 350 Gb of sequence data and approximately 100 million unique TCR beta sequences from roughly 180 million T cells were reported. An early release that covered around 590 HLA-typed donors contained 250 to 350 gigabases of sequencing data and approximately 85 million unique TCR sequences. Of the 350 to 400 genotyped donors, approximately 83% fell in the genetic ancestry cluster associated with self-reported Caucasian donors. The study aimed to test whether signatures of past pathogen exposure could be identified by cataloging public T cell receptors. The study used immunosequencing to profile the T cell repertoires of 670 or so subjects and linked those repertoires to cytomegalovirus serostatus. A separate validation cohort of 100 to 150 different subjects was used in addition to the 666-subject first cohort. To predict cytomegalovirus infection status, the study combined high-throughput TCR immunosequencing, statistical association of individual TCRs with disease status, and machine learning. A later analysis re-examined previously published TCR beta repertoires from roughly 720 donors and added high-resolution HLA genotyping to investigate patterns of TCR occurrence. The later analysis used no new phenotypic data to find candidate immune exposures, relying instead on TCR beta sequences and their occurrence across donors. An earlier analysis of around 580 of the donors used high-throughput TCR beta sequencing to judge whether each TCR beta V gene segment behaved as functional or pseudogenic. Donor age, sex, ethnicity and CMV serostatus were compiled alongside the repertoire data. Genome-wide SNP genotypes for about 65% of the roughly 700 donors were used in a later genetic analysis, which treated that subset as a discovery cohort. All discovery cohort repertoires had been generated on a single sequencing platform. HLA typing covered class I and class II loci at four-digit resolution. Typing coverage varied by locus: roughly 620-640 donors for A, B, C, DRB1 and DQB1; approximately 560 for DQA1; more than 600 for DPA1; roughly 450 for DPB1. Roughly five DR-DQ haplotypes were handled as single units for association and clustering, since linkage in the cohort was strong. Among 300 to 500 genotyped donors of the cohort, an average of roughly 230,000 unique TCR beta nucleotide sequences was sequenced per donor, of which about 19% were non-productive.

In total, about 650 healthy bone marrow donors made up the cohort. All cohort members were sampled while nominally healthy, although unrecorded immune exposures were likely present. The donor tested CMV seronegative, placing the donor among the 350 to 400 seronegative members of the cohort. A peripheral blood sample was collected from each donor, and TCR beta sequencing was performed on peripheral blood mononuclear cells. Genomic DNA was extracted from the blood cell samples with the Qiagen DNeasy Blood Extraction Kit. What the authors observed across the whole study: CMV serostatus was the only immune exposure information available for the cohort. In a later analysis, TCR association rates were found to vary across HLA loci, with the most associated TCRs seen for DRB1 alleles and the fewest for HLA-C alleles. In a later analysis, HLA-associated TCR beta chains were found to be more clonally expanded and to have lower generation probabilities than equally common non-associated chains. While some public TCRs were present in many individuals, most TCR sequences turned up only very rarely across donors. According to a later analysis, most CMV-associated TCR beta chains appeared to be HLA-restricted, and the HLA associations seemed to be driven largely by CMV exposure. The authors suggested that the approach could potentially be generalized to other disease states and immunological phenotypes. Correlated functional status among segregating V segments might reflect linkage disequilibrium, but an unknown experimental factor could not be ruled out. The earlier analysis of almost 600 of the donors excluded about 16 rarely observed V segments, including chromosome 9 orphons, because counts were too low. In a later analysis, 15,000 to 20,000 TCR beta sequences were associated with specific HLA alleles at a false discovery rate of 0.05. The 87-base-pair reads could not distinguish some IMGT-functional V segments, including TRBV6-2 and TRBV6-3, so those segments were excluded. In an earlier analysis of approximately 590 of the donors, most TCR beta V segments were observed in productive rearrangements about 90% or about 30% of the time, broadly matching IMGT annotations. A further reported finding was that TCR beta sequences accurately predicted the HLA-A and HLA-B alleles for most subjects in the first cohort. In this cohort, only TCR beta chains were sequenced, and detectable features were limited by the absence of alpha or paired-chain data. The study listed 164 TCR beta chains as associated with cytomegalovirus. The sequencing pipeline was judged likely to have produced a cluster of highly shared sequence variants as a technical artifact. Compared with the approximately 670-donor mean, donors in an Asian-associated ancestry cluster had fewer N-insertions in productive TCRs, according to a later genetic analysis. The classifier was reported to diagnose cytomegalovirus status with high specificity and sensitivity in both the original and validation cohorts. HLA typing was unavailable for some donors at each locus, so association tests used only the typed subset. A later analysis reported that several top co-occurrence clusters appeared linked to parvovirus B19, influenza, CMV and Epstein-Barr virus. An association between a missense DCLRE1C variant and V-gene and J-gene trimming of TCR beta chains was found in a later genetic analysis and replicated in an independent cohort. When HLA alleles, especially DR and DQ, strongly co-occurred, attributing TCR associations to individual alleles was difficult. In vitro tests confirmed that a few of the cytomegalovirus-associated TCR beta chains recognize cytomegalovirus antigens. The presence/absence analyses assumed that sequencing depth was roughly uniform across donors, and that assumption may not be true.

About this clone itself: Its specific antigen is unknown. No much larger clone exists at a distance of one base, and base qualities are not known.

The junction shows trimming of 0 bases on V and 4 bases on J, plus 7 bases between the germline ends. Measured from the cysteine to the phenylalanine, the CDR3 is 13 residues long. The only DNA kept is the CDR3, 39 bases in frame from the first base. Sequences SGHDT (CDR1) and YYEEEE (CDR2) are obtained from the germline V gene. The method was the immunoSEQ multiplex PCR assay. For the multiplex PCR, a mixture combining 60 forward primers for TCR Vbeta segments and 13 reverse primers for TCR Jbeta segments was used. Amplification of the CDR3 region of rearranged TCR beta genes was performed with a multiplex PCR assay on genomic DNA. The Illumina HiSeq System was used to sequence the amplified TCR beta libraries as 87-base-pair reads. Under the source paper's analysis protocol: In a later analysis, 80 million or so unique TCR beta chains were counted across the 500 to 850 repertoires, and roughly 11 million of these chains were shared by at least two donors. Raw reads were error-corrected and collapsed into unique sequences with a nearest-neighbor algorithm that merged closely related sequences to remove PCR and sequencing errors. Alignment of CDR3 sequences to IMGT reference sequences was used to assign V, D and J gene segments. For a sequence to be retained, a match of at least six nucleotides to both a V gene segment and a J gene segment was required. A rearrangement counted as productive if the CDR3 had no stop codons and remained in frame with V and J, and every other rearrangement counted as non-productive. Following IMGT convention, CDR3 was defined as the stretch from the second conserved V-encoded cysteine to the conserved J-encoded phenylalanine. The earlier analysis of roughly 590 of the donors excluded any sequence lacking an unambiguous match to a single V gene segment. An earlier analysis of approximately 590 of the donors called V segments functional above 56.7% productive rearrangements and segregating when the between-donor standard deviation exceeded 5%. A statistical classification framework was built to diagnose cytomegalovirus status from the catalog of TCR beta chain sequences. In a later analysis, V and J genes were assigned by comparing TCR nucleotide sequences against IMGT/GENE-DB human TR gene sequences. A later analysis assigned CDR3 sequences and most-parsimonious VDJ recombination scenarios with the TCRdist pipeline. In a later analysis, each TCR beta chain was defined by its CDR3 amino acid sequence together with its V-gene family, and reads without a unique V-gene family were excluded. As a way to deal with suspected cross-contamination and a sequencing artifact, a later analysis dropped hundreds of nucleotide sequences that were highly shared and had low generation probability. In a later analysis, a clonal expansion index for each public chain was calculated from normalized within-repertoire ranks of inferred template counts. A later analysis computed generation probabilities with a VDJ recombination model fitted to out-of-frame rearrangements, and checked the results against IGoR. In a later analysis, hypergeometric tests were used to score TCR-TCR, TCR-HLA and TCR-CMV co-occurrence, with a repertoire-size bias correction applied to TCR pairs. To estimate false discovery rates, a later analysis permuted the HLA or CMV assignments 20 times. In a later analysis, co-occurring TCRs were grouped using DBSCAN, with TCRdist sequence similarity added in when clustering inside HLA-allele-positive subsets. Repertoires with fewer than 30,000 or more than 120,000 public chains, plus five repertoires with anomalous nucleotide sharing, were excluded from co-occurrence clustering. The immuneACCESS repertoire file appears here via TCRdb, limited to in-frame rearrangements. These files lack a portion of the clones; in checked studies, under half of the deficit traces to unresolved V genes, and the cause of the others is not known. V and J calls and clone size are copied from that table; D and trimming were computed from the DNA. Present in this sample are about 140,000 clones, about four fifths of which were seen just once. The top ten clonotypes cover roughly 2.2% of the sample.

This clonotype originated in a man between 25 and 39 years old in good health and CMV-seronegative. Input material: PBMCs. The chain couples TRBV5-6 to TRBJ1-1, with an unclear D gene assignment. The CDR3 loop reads CASSLGGFTEAFF. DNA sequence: TGTGCCAGCAGCTTGGGAGGTTTCACTGAAGCTTTCTTT. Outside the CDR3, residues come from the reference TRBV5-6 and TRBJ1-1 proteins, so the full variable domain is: DAGVTQSPTHLIKTRGQQVTLRCSPKSGHDTVSWYQQALGQGPQFIFQYYEEEERQRGNFPDRFSGHQFPNYSSELNVNALLLGDSALYLCASSLGGFTEAFFGQGTRLTVV.